This T cell receptor beta chain emerged from a study of T-cell memory formation after mild COVID-19 listed by TCRdb under 2021. Context from the whole study: Most TCR sequence clusters were specific to one of the two donors. T-cell clones expanding and contracting after mild COVID-19 in a couple of donors were tracked by longitudinal TCRalpha and TCRbeta repertoire sequencing. Two young, previously healthy adult volunteers, one female and one male, were included in the cohort.

Overall results and qualifications from the work: From day 15 to 85, contracting clones showed balanced CD4/CD8 phenotypes, whereas a second wave of clones that expanded from day 15 to 37 leaned towards CD4+. The study covered only a couple of mild cases, and larger cohorts including severe cases with pre-infection samples were considered necessary. Some responding clones were detected in pre-infection memory, suggesting pre-existing cross-reactive memory T cells joined the SARS-CoV-2 response. SARS-CoV-2 specificity of the second-wave clones peaking on day 37 was not confirmed. Contracting CD4+ clones were located mainly in the CM and EM memory subsets, whereas CD8+ clones were found to be enriched in EMRA.

The sample was run on an Illumina NovaSeq 6000. Using 5'RACE with constant-segment primers, TCRalpha and TCRbeta cDNA libraries were constructed, with sample barcodes and unique molecular identifiers added in the process. RNA was extracted from every sample with Trizol reagent. The libraries were amplified in two PCR steps, and the second step added a second sample barcode and Illumina TruSeq adapters. Sequencing of libraries was performed on an Illumina NovaSeq with 2 x 150 bp paired-end reads. The source study handled its data this way. Reads were demultiplexed and collapsed into UMI-guided consensus sequences with migec v1.2.7. Using mixcr v2.1.11, the UMI consensuses were aligned to TRA and TRB V and J templates and assembled into clonotypes. Clonotypes were classified as expanded or contracted when called significant by both edgeR and NoisET, with noise models trained on biological replicates. For edgeR calls, a false discovery rate-adjusted p below 0.01 and a log2 fold-change threshold of 1 were applied. As an exploratory analysis of dynamics, max-normalized trajectories of the 1000 most abundant clonotypes were examined with PCA combined with hierarchical clustering. Separately sequenced CD4+ and CD8+ repertoires were used to assign a CD4 or CD8 phenotype to each responding clone. TCRdb handled the public reads itself, with Q25 trimming in fastp and clone calling in MiXCR, and kept productive beta chains. A single entry per CDR3 protein holds the most common genes and DNA from its merged rows. The V and J calls come from TCRdb's annotation, not from the publication. Across this sample there are about 560,000 distinct CDR3 sequences, with under 20% seen only once. Of the sample, around 12% is held by the ten largest clones.

About this clonotype: Its cognate antigen has yet to be identified. Within one base of it there is no much larger clone, and no base qualities were kept.

Unmatched junction bases come to 12, with V trimmed by 7 bases and J by 9 bases. CDR3 length: 13 amino acids, cysteine to phenylalanine. Solely the CDR3 DNA is kept, with 39 bases framed from the first base. For CDR1 and CDR2, the germline V gene lists MNHEY and SVGAGI. Ficoll-Paque density gradient centrifugation was used to isolate PBMCs. The chain is made from TRBV6-5 and TRBJ2-7; a stretch of 7 junction bases matches TRBD2. The source of this sequence is an adult woman who had mild COVID-19 (a few samples of this study predate the infection). The sample titles of this study are shuffled in the database, so cell type and time point are left out; the donor was told from shared clones. The sequenced material came from PBMCs or a T cell subset sorted from them (not recorded which). The DNA reads as follows: TGTGCCAGCATCCCCCGGGGAGGGAGGAGGCAGTACTTC. This codes for CASIPRGGRRQYF.